The sequence of this TCR beta chain was determined in a study of regulatory T cells in long-lasting Graves disease (dated by TCRdb to about 2021). With respect to the entire study: Antithyroid drugs had been taken for less than 3 months by newly diagnosed Graves' disease patients. Peripheral blood TCR sequencing and RNA sequencing compared persistent Graves' disease patients with newly diagnosed Graves' disease patients. The study took place in China and was registered as a clinical trial. A total of about 35 samples underwent TCR sequencing, from around 13 patients with persistent Graves' disease and about 20 patients with newly diagnosed Graves' disease. Broad study findings and their caveats: Peripheral blood alone was examined, since thyroid tissue, which constituted the primary lesion, could not be accessed. Compared with newly diagnosed patients, patients with persistent Graves' disease had lower TCR Shannon entropy and fewer highly expanded clones, which suggests clonal expansion. Only the TCR beta chain was sequenced and analyzed. Persistent disease showed preferential use of TRBV28, TRBJ1-2 and TRBJ2-5, whereas newly diagnosed disease favored TRBV20-1 and TRBJ2-1. The small sample size was acknowledged by the authors as a limitation that may reduce accuracy. A larger number of public clonotypes was shared among persistent patients (more than 2,500) than among newly diagnosed patients (around 880).

Receptors were amplified or captured by multiplex PCR. Instrument on record: Illumina HiSeq 4000. TCR beta libraries were built with iRepertoire HTBI primers and Arm-PCR amplification of CDR3 regions. PCR products were gel purified before sequencing. As for how the authors treated the data: Across samples, 60 to 70 TRBV and 14 TRBJ segments were identified and used for gene usage analysis of CDR3 amino acid clonotypes. Filtered high-quality paired reads were merged into contigs using COPE and FqMerger. BLAST was used to align contigs to the IMGT TRBV, TRBD and TRBJ reference genes, and CDR3 was defined following IMGT. Any clonotype with a frequency above 0.1% was counted as a highly expanded clone. Repertoire diversity was measured by Shannon entropy, and V-J evenness by the Gini coefficient. A clonotype found in more than one individual was treated as public. TCRdb handled the public reads itself, with Q25 trimming in fastp and clone calling in MiXCR, and kept productive beta chains. Records with the same CDR3 protein are collapsed into one entry carrying the most frequent genes and DNA. These V and J calls are TCRdb output, not the study's own analysis. This sample is represented by around 450,000 distinct CDR3 sequences; about 15% of them were singletons. The ten largest make up about 8% of the sample.

The table lists this clonotype with many counts. Its antigen target is currently unknown. No clone much larger than this one lies a single base away; base qualities are absent. The sample's time point label, in plain terms: newly diagnosed GD, antithyroid drugs for less than 3 months. RNA was extracted from PBMCs in TRIzol for both TCR sequencing and RNA sequencing. The diagnosis of Graves' disease was made according to American Thyroid Association guidelines. Patients for the study were recruited at an endocrinology department in Xi'an, China. Each patient gave roughly 10 milliliters of peripheral blood, collected in an EDTA anticoagulant tube. PBMCs were isolated by Ficoll Paque Plus density gradient separation without further T cell sorting. An Agilent 2100 Bioanalyzer and agarose gel were used to check RNA quality, while a NanoDrop 2000 measured RNA concentration. CDR1 and CDR2 were assigned from the germline V gene as SGDLS and YYNGEE. Spanning cysteine to phenylalanine, the CDR3 consists of 14 amino acids. CDR3 DNA only is kept here, 42 bases in frame from base 1. V loses 0 bases, J loses 2 bases, and the germline ends lie 9 bases apart.

In addition, the sample was reused for a study of T cells in Graves' hyperthyroidism and ophthalmopathy. The second publication reports: Stable Graves' hyperthyroidism was defined as no progression to ophthalmopathy during 18 months of follow-up. Hyperthyroidism patients were newly diagnosed, had a disease duration of under 2 months, and were aged 18 to 65 years. Any patient with an uncontrolled infection, another autoimmune disease, pregnancy or lactation was excluded. Diagnoses relied on clinical symptoms, serum thyroxine and TRAb, thyroid ultrasound and orbital computed tomography. The TCR CDR3 was subjected to a first round of RT-PCR using the HTBI primer set and the Qiagen OneStep RT-PCR kit. Most expanded thyroid clonotypes (frequency above 0.001) were also detected in blood, a finding suggesting that blood repertoires may reflect thyroid immune responses. Ophthalmopathy was separated from stable hyperthyroidism by a 13 V-J signature model, with over 85% sensitivity and roughly 84% specificity obtained in cross-validation and 80%/75% obtained in testing. In validation, progression to ophthalmopathy was predicted by the model with more than 65% sensitivity and 72.22% specificity, a median of roughly six months before onset. To identify TCR V-J signatures that set the groups apart, the researchers used a discovery cohort of about a hundred patients, made up of about 44 with Graves' ophthalmopathy and some 56 with stable Graves' hyperthyroidism. Whether ophthalmopathy could be predicted prospectively was tested in an independent validation cohort made up of fewer than 20 hyperthyroidism patients plus 17 patients who later progressed to ophthalmopathy. The roughly 100 discovery patients were randomly split 7:3 into training and test sets. In more than 5 Graves' hyperthyroidism patients, the study also compared T-cell repertoires from thyroid tissue with T-cell repertoires from blood. Once sampling was done, hyperthyroidism patients were given methimazole at a starting dose of 30 mg daily, whereas ophthalmopathy patients were given high-dose intravenous methylprednisolone. The libraries were constructed in a second round of multiplex PCR and then size-selected and purified. Libraries were sequenced paired-end with 100 bp reads on an Illumina HiSeq2000. Raw data were processed with SOAPnuke, discarding reads with adapters, uncalled bases, mean Phred below 15, or no exact constant-primer or identifier match. High-quality paired reads were merged using COPE v1.2.5, and each unique nucleotide sequence was defined as a clonotype. MiTCR v1.1 was used to align clonotypes to the IMGT TRBV, TRBD and TRBJ reference segments. Only V-J combinations with frequency above 0.0001, covering roughly 99% of repertoires, were analysed. A TCS score was defined as the ratio of F50 (clonal expansion) to E x V (chaos), with BLOSUM62-based TCRdist applied between CDR3 peptides within each V-J. Welch's t-statistics and random forest reduced around 510 V-J features to fewer than 15, which were used in a naive Bayes classifier (R e1071). No statistical method was used to fix the sample size in advance, and group allocation was not hidden from the investigators. According to the paper, TCR Vbeta CDR3 sequencing was carried out on more than 120 peripheral blood samples, which came from fewer than 50 ophthalmopathy, approximately 72 hyperthyroidism and roughly 17 progressor patients.

Here the sequenced sample was peripheral blood mononuclear cells (PBMCs), taken at new diagnosis, from a patient treated with antithyroid drugs. This receptor was obtained from a woman aged 40 to 50 with Graves disease. Donor details come from another sample of the same person, matched by shared clones. The sequence links TRBV9 to TRBJ2-7; TRBD1 is possibly the D segment (6 matching bases). The CDR3 region: CASSVGWGPYEQYF. The DNA is TGTGCCAGCAGCGTAGGATGGGGGCCCTACGAGCAGTACTTC. The full variable domain, with segments outside the CDR3 supplied by the reference TRBV9 and TRBJ2-7 proteins, appears as DSGVTQTPKHLITATGQRVTLRCSPRSGDLSVYWYQQSLDQGLQFLIQYYNGEERAKGNILERFSAQQFPDLHSELNLSSLELGDSALYFCASSVGWGPYEQYFGPGTRLTVT.